This T cell receptor (beta chain) was sequenced during a study of T cells in Graves' hyperthyroidism and ophthalmopathy. Amplified regions were TCR beta CDR3 sequences from RNA transcripts. TCR CDR3 regions were first amplified by RT-PCR with HTBI primers. TCRdb passed the multiplex PCR reads through MiXCR, listing each CDR3 protein once. Of 200,000 to 250,000 distinct CDR3 sequences listed, about 15% are singletons. Germline V CDR1 and CDR2: SEHNR, FQNEAQ (reference sequence). This CDR3 spans 16 amino acids. V lost 5 bases to trimming and J lost 6 bases; unmatched junction nucleotides: 14. This clonotype was detected ten times or more.

The chain joins TRBV7-9 to TRBJ2-3; 7 nucleotides match TRBD1. Sequenced input: blood. The receptor was isolated from a woman in her 50s with Graves' hyperthyroidism. The CDR3 loop is CASSPQGQGEADTQYF. Written as DNA, the CDR3 is TGTGCCAGCAGCCCTCAGGGGCAGGGGGAAGCTGATACGCAGTATTTT.